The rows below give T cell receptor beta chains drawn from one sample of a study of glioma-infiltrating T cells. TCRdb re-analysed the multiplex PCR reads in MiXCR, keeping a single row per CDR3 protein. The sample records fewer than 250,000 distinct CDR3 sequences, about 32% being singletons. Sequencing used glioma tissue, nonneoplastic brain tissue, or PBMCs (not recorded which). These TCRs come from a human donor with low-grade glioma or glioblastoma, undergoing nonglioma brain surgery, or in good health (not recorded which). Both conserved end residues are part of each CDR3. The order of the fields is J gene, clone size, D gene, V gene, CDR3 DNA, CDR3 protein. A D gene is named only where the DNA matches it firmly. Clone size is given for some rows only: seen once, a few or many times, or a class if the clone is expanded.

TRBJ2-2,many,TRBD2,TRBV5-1,TGCGCCAGCAGCGGGGGACTAGGTGAAACCGGGGAGCTGTTTTTT,CASSGGLGETGELFF
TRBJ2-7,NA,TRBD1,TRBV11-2,TGTGCCAGCAGCTCGCGGACAGGGGGCGAATCCTACGAGCAGTACTTC,CASSSRTGGESYEQYF
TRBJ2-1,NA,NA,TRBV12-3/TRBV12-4,TGTGCCAGCACCCTAATCCCCCGAGGGGGCAATGAGCAGTTCTTC,CASTLIPRGGNEQFF
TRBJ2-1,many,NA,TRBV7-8,TGTGCCAGCAGCCGGGGCAGGGGCGGGGGTGAGCAGTTCTTC,CASSRGRGGGEQFF
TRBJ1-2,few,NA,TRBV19,TGTGCCAGTAGCCCCAGGGGAAACTATGGCTACACCTTC,CASSPRGNYGYTF
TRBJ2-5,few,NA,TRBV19,TGTGCCAGTAGTATGACCGTAGTAACCGGAGAGACCCAGTACTTC,CASSMTVVTGETQYF
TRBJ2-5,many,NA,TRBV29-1,TGCAGCGTTGCTTGGGGCGAGACCCAGTACTTC,CSVAWGETQYF
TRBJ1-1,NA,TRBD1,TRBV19,TGTGCCAATAGTATTAGCCGGGACAGGGCGCAAGCTTTCTTT,CANSISRDRAQAFF
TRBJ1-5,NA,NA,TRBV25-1,TGTGCCGGCAGTGAATACGGCAATCAGTCCCAGCATTTT,CAGSEYGNQSQHF
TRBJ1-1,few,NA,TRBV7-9,TGTGCCAGCAGCCCAACGCGGGGGGCCCTTTCTTCTGAAGCTTTCTTT,CASSPTRGALSSEAFF
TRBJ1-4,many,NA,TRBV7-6,TGTGCCAGCAGCTTAAGTAGTGCTAATGAAAAACTGTTTTTT,CASSLSSANEKLFF
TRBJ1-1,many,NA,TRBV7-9,TGTGCCAGCAGCTTCAGGGCAGCGAACACTGAAGCTTTCTTT,CASSFRAANTEAFF
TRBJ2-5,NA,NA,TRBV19,TGTGCCAGTAGATCTCCGGGACTGGAAGAGACCCAGTACTTC,CASRSPGLEETQYF
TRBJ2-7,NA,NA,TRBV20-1,TGCAGTTCTAGACTATCCTACGAGCAGTCCTTC,CSSRLSYEQSF
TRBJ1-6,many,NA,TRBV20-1,TGCAGTGCTAGAGTAGTCCAGGGACGTCTTTCACCCCTCCACTTT,CSARVVQGRLSPLHF
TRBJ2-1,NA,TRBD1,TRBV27,TGTGCCAGCAGTATGCGGACAGGGAGTTCCTATGAGCAGTTCTTC,CASSMRTGSSYEQFF
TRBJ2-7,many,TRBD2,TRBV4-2,TGTGCCAGCAGCCAAGCTTCGACTAGCGGGTCCTACGAGCAGTACTTC,CASSQASTSGSYEQYF
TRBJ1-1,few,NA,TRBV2,TGTGCCAGCAAACCGGACGGACTATCGAACACTGAAGCTTTCTTT,CASKPDGLSNTEAFF
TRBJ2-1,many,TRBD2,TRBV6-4,TGTGCCAGCAGTGACTCGACTAGCGGAGCCAATGAGCAGTTCTTC,CASSDSTSGANEQFF
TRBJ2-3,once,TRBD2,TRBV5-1,TGCGCCAGCGCCTGGGGGACTAGCGGGACAGATACGCAGTATTTT,CASAWGTSGTDTQYF
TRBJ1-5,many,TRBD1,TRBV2,TGTGCCAGCAGTGACGGACAGGGGGCAGGGCAGCCCCAGCATTTT,CASSDGQGAGQPQHF
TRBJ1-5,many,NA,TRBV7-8,TGTGCCAGCAGCTCCGACGGGGGAAATCAGCCCCAGCATTTT,CASSSDGGNQPQHF
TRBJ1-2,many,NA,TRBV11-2,TGTGCCAGCAGCTTAGTTGGCAGGTCCTATGGCTACACCTTC,CASSLVGRSYGYTF
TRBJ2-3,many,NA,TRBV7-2,TGTGCCAGCAGCGATAGGAGAGGGCGAGATACGCAGTATTTT,CASSDRRGRDTQYF
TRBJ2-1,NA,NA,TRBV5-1,TGCGCCAGCCGCCCCAGGGAGGGGGATGAGCAGTTCTTC,CASRPREGDEQFF
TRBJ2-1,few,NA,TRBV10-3,TGTGCCATCAGTGAGTTGGGAAAGGATGGAAATGAGCAGTTCTTC,CAISELGKDGNEQFF
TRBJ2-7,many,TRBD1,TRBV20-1,TGCAGTGCCGCTGGGACAGGGAACGCCTACGAGCAGTACTTC,CSAAGTGNAYEQYF
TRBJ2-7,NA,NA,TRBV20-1,TGCAGTGCCTCCGCCGGGGCTACTTACGAGCGGTACTTC,CSASAGATYERYF
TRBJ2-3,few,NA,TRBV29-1,TGCAGCCCCCGGGGGGCGGGAGATACGCAGTATTTT,CSPRGAGDTQYF
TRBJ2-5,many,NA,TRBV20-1,TGCAGTGCACGGCAACAGATGGAGACCCAGTACTTC,CSARQQMETQYF
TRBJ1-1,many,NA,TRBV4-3,TGCGCCAGCAGCCAAGATATGGGGGTTGGCACTGAAGCTTTCTTT,CASSQDMGVGTEAFF
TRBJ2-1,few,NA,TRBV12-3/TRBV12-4,TGTGCCAGCAGTGAGCAGGGATATAACAATGAGCAGTTCTTC,CASSEQGYNNEQFF